This TCR beta chain was observed in a study of cytomegalovirus exposure and HLA in healthy donors (dated by TCRdb to between 2016 and 2019). Some background on the complete study: In an earlier analysis of roughly 500 of the donors, around 300 Gb of sequence data and 117 million unique TCR beta sequences from 150 million to 200 million T cells were reported. Alongside the repertoire data, information on donor age, sex, ethnicity and CMV serostatus was compiled. All discovery cohort repertoires had been generated on a single sequencing platform. Besides the first cohort of some 670 subjects, a separate validation cohort made up of some 110 different subjects was used. The number of donors typed differed by locus, with about 629-630 for A, B, C, DRB1 and DQB1, about 500 for DQA1, 600 to 610 for DPA1, and some 440 for DPB1. An earlier analysis of 587 of the donors applied high-throughput TCR beta sequencing to assess whether each TCR beta V gene segment acted as functional or pseudogenic. A later analysis re-analyzed previously published TCR beta repertoires from 500 to 700 donors and added high-resolution HLA genotyping to study TCR occurrence patterns. Across approximately 400 genotyped donors of the cohort, an average of about 200,000 unique TCR beta nucleotide sequences per donor were sequenced, and 15% to 20% of those sequences were non-productive. A later genetic analysis used genome-wide SNP genotypes for about 65% of the 666 donors, treating that subset as a discovery cohort. The study aimed to test whether signatures of past pathogen exposure could be identified by cataloging public T cell receptors. Of the 350 to 400 genotyped donors, roughly 80% fell in the genetic ancestry cluster associated with self-reported Caucasian donors. The T cell repertoires of 670 or so subjects were profiled by immunosequencing and related to cytomegalovirus serostatus. Class I and class II HLA loci were covered by the typing at four-digit resolution. Roughly 5 DR-DQ haplotypes were treated as single units for association and clustering because of strong linkage in the cohort. To predict cytomegalovirus infection status, the study combined high-throughput TCR immunosequencing, statistical association of individual TCRs with disease status, and machine learning. Rather than drawing on any new phenotypic data, the later analysis identified candidate immune exposures from TCR beta sequences and the way those sequences occurred across donors. An early release that covered about 600 HLA-typed donors contained approximately 300 gigabases of sequencing data and approximately 85 million unique TCR sequences. Paper-wide results and their limitations: Because some donors lacked HLA typing at each locus, the association tests relied only on the typed subset. Most CMV-associated TCR beta chains appeared to be HLA-restricted in a later analysis, and the HLA associations seemed to be driven largely by CMV exposure. In a later analysis, several top co-occurrence clusters were reported to appear linked to parvovirus B19, influenza, CMV and Epstein-Barr virus. A cluster of highly shared sequence variants was judged likely to represent a technical artifact of the sequencing pipeline. Correlated functional status among segregating V segments might be attributable to linkage disequilibrium, but an unknown experimental factor could not be ruled out. According to the authors, the approach could potentially be generalized to other disease states and immunological phenotypes. Because the 87-base-pair reads could not distinguish some IMGT-functional V segments, including TRBV6-2 and TRBV6-3, those segments were excluded. A further reported finding was that TCR beta sequences accurately predicted the HLA-A and HLA-B alleles for most subjects in the first cohort. At a false discovery rate of 0.05, a later analysis linked 16,000 or so TCR beta sequences to specific HLA alleles. According to a later analysis, TCR association rates differed among HLA loci, with DRB1 alleles showing the most associated TCRs and HLA-C alleles showing the fewest. Because counts were too low, more than 15 rarely observed V segments, including chromosome 9 orphons, were excluded from the earlier analysis of 587 of the donors. Compared with the roughly 700-donor mean, donors in an Asian-associated ancestry cluster had fewer N-insertions in productive TCRs, according to a later genetic analysis. A total of fewer than 200 TCR beta chains were listed by the study as associated with cytomegalovirus. Presence/absence analyses assumed roughly uniform sequencing depth across donors, an assumption that may not hold. Immune exposure information for the cohort was limited to CMV serostatus. The classifier was reported to diagnose cytomegalovirus status with high specificity and sensitivity in both the original cohort and the validation cohort. Most TCR sequences were observed very rarely across donors, whereas some public TCRs were present in many individuals. In a later analysis, HLA-associated TCR beta chains were found to be more clonally expanded and to have lower generation probabilities than equally common non-associated chains. In an earlier analysis of 587 of the donors, most TCR beta V segments appeared in productive rearrangements about 87% or about 30% of the time, broadly matching IMGT annotations. A later genetic analysis associated a missense DCLRE1C variant with V-gene and J-gene trimming of TCR beta chains, and an independent cohort replicated the association. Three of the identified cytomegalovirus-associated TCR beta chains were confirmed in vitro to be specific for cytomegalovirus antigens. In this cohort, only TCR beta chains were sequenced, and detectable features were limited by the absence of alpha or paired-chain data. Strong co-occurrence of HLA alleles, especially DR and DQ, made assigning TCR associations to individual alleles difficult.

The cohort consisted of some 730 healthy bone marrow donors. All cohort members were sampled while nominally healthy, although unrecorded immune exposures were likely present. The donor tested CMV seronegative, placing the donor among the approximately 360 seronegative members of the cohort. A peripheral blood sample was collected from each donor, and TCR beta sequencing was performed on peripheral blood mononuclear cells. The Qiagen DNeasy Blood Extraction Kit was used to extract genomic DNA from the blood cell samples. The CDR3 contains 17 residues, cysteine and phenylalanine counted. This entry keeps only the CDR3 DNA: 51 bases, framed from base 1. V trim: 5 bases; J trim: 5 bases; unmatched bases: 15. Taken from the germline V gene (reference sequence), the CDR1 and CDR2 loops are SEHNR and FQNEAQ. Notes on this clone: The antigen this receptor binds is unknown. Base qualities are not recorded, but no much larger clone differs from it by a single base.

Libraries were prepared through the immunoSEQ multiplex PCR assay. A mixture of 60 forward primers for TCR Vbeta segments and 13 reverse primers for TCR Jbeta segments was used in the multiplex PCR. The CDR3 region of rearranged TCR beta genes was amplified from genomic DNA by a multiplex PCR assay. The amplified TCR beta libraries were sequenced on the Illumina HiSeq System as 87-base-pair reads. For the original study's pipeline: A later analysis tallied about 77 million unique TCR beta chains across the approximately 670 repertoires, and approximately 9.9 million of those chains were shared by two or more donors. A nearest-neighbor algorithm error-corrected the raw reads and collapsed the reads into unique sequences, merging closely related sequences to remove PCR and sequencing errors. V, D and J gene segments were assigned by aligning CDR3 sequences to IMGT reference sequences. For a sequence to be retained, at least a six-nucleotide match to both a V gene segment and a J gene segment was required. Rearrangements were called productive when the CDR3 lacked stop codons and stayed in frame with V and J; all others were non-productive. Following IMGT convention, CDR3 was defined as the stretch from the second conserved V-encoded cysteine up to the conserved J-encoded phenylalanine. In an earlier analysis of 587 of the donors, sequences lacking an unambiguous match to a single V gene segment were excluded. An earlier analysis of 500 to 700 of the donors classified V segments as functional when productive rearrangements were above 56.7% and as segregating when the standard deviation between donors was above 5%. A statistical classification framework was developed to diagnose cytomegalovirus status using the catalog of TCR beta chain sequences. V and J gene assignment, in a later analysis, came from comparing TCR nucleotide sequences with IMGT/GENE-DB human TR gene sequences. The TCRdist pipeline was used in a later analysis to assign CDR3 sequences and most-parsimonious VDJ recombination scenarios. In a later analysis, every TCR beta chain was defined by the combination of its CDR3 amino acid sequence and its V-gene family, and reads without a unique V-gene family were dropped. In a later analysis, several hundred highly shared, low-generation-probability nucleotide sequences were removed to address suspected cross-contamination and a sequencing artifact. In a later analysis, a clonal expansion index was calculated for each public chain from normalized within-repertoire ranks of inferred template counts. In a later analysis, generation probabilities were computed using a VDJ recombination model fitted to out-of-frame rearrangements, and the results were checked against IGoR. A later analysis scored TCR-TCR, TCR-HLA and TCR-CMV co-occurrence with hypergeometric tests, applying a repertoire-size bias correction to TCR pairs. False discovery rates were estimated in a later analysis by permuting HLA or CMV assignments 20 times. In a later analysis, co-occurring TCRs were grouped using DBSCAN, and TCRdist sequence similarity was added for clustering within HLA-allele-positive subsets. Repertoires with fewer than 30,000 or more than 120,000 public chains, plus five repertoires with anomalous nucleotide sharing, were excluded from co-occurrence clustering. Sourced from immuneACCESS, this table was stored by TCRdb with only in-frame sequences that have V and J called. A share of the clones is absent; for the studies checked, an unresolved V gene accounts for under half, and the remainder has no known explanation. V and J calls and clone size are copied from that table; D and trimming were computed from the DNA. This sample comprises around 130,000 clones, 79% of them detected only once. Of the sample, 1.5% to 2.5% falls within the top ten clones.

This sequence originates from a man younger than 30 in good health and CMV-seronegative. Source material: PBMCs. The chain joins TRBV7-9 to TRBJ2-3; 8 central nucleotides agree with TRBD2. CDR3 loop: CASSPPGLGGRIDTQYF. The DNA sequence reads TGTGCCAGCAGCCCCCCGGGACTAGGAGGGCGAATAGATACGCAGTATTTT.